This passage covers 2 T cell receptor beta chains from one sample sequenced in a study of blood T cells in healthy people across ages (dated by TCRdb to the mid-2010s). Library preparation used 5' RACE. These reads were obtained on an Illumina HiSeq 2500. A second PCR of roughly 7 to 11 cycles was performed with a sample-barcoded 5' primer and a J-beta primer mix. The raw public data were reprocessed by TCRdb itself: fastp quality trimming at Q25, MiXCR clonotype calling, in-frame beta chains only. Entries that share a CDR3 protein sequence are merged under the most common genes and DNA. The sample profile shows some 890,000 distinct CDR3 sequences; 25% to 30% of them were found once. The top ten constitute 10% of the sample. These same records also appear under a second study, on T cells of mothers and their children.

Specimen: blood. The origin of the receptors is a woman aged 35 to 49 in good health.

Of note for this clonotype: This may come from a read error, since a much larger clone is one base off. The chain recombines TRBV4-1 with TRBJ2-4, with D possibly TRBD2 on 5 matching bases. The J call may not be correct, given that the DNA end is closer to TRBJ2-7. Germline V gene lookup returns CDR1 MGHRA and CDR2 YSYEKL. The CDR3 contains 16 residues. CDR3 DNA sequence: TGCGCCAGCAGCCATTCATTACGGGGAACCACCTACGAGCAGTACTTC. Its protein is CASSHSLRGTTYEQYF.

The CDR3 DNA follows: TGCAGTGCTAGAGATCTGGCTAGCGGGGGGTACAGCTCCTACAATGAGCAGTACTTC. Translating it yields CSARDLASGGYSSYNEQYF. The genes are TRBV20-1 and TRBJ2-4; 11 positions match TRBD2. V trimming: 0 bases; J trimming: 13 bases; junction bases outside the gene matches: 23. Germline values: CDR1 DFQATT, CDR2 SNEGSKA (reference sequence). CDR3 size: 19 residues.